The next 7 T cell receptor beta chains were all read from a single sample in a study of T cell clones after liver transplantation. The protocol was immunoSEQ multiplex PCR, while the TCRdb copy is restricted to in-frame clones and leaves out a portion. The repertoire holds tens of thousands of clones, with 71% as singletons. The sample consisted of CD4+ T cells from blood, taken before liver transplant. The receptors shown here come from a human donor who received a liver transplant.

Details on this clone: In the same sample, other DNA sequences code for this CDR3. The chain carries TRBV19 and TRBJ2-7, with TRBD1 identical over 8 bases. This CDR3 has 14 amino acids. The V and J ends lost 6 bases and 2 bases, in that order; junction bases with no gene match: 6. In germline, CDR1 is LNHDA, CDR2 SQIVND (reference sequence). CDR3 sequence reads: CASSLRDRPYEQYF. The DNA of the CDR3 is TGTGCCAGTAGCCTGAGGGACAGGCCCTACGAGCAGTACTTC. The full variable domain, in which reference TRBV19 and TRBJ2-7 provide the parts outside the CDR3, is DGGITQSPKYLFRKEGQNVTLSCEQNLNHDAMYWYRQDPGQGLRLIYYSQIVNDFQKGDIAEGYSVSREKKESFPLTVTSAQKNPTAFYLCASSLRDRPYEQYFGPGTRLTVT.

The chain combines TRBV11-2 with TRBJ2-1, with 12 bases lining up with TRBD1. The CDR3 runs to 17 residues. Per germline, CDR1 SGHAT and CDR2 FQNNGV. The ends lost 4 bases at V and 8 bases at J; junction bases unmatched: 12. The CDR3 nucleotides are TGTGCCAGCAGCTCCCTTTTCGGGACAGGGGGCTCGGATGAGCAGTTCTTC. Its translation: CASSSLFGTGGSDEQFF.

The chain couples TRBV5-1 to TRBJ2-7; D is undetermined. Germline assignment: CDR1 SGHRS and CDR2 YFSETQ. With 0 bases removed from V and 0 bases from J, the gap between germline ends came to 10 bases. The CDR3 covers 15 residues. CDR3 sequence (DNA): TGCGCCAGCAGCTTGGGTAACCGGAGCTCCTACGAGCAGTACTTC. Translated, it gives CASSLGNRSSYEQYF.

This clone was recorded many times. The CDR3 DNA reads TGTGCCAGCAGTTCCTTAGCTCTCCGGGTCCCCAATCAGCCCCAGCATTTT. This codes for CASSSLALRVPNQPQHF. The V gene is TRBV28, the J gene TRBJ1-5; the D is unclear. The CDR3 totals 17 residues. Germline values: CDR1 MDHEN, CDR2 SYDVKM. Trimming removed 4 bases from V and 3 bases from J, with 19 bases in between. Supplemented by reference TRBV28 and TRBJ1-5, the full variable domain reads DVKVTQSSRYLVKRTGEKVFLECVQDMDHENMFWYRQDPGLGLRLIYFSYDVKMKEKGDIPEGYSVSREKKERFSLILESASTNQTSMYLCASSSLALRVPNQPQHFGDGTRLSIL.

J is TRBJ2-1 and V is TRBV10-1, with 7 bases that match TRBD1. Germline CDR1 is WNHNN and CDR2 is SYGVQD (reference sequence). Trimming took 4 bases from V and 7 from J; bases not matched to a gene: 7. The CDR3 is 14 amino acids. The CDR3: CASSGIPGGNEQFF. In DNA form, the CDR3 reads TGCGCCAGCAGTGGGATCCCAGGGGGAAATGAGCAGTTCTTC.

This clone occurred many times. The V call is TRBV5-6, the J call TRBJ1-5, with D possibly being TRBD1 (5 bases). Germline values: CDR1 SGHDT, CDR2 YYEEEE. The CDR3 contains 13 residues. V shed 3 bases and J shed 6 bases, with 10 bases lying between them. CDR3 DNA sequence: TGTGCCAGCAGCTCCCGCGGGACTCAGCCCCAGCATTTT. This codes for CASSSRGTQPQHF.

The chain joins TRBV29-1 to TRBJ1-1, with D tentatively TRBD1 (5 bases). Trimming took off 2 bases at V and 1 base at J, with 11 bases between the two ends. The CDR3 covers 14 residues. CDR1 SQVTM and CDR2 ANQGSEA come from the germline V gene. The CDR3 DNA sequence: TGCAGCGTTGAATTTGGGGGGAGGAACACTGAAGCTTTCTTT. Protein sequence: CSVEFGGRNTEAFF.